The entry below gives a single T cell receptor beta chain sequence along with its context. Antigen specificity is unknown. The CDR3 runs 14 residues. Trimming at V came to 2 bases and at J to 3 bases, leaving 3 bases not matched to a gene. Germline CDR1 reads WSHSY; CDR2 reads SAAADI. The data belong to a study of T cells in narcolepsy. General study findings and limits: Autoreactive clonotypes reportedly recurred in blood of same and different patients, not controls. Same-patient CSF and blood CD4+ T cell clonotypes included HCRT-specific and TRIB2-specific autoreactive ones.

Produced via immunoSEQ multiplex PCR; TCRdb's table is partial and in-frame only. In the table there are about 27,000 clones, 86% of which are singletons. The chain couples TRBV10-2 to TRBJ2-7; 8 bases map to TRBD2. This TCR was recovered from a human donor with narcolepsy. The sequenced sample was CD45RA- memory CD4+ T cells from PBMCs. Here the CDR3 DNA reads TGCGCCAGCAGTGAGAGCGGGGGCTACTACGAGCAGTACTTC. This translates into CASSESGGYYEQYF.